This T cell receptor beta chain was obtained from a study of CD8+ T cells in alopecia areata. Germline V CDR1 and CDR2: SGHTA, FQGNSA. The CDR3 is 15 residues long. The V and J ends lost 3 bases and 0 bases respectively, with 8 bases between them. This clone is large within its sample. Extracted RNA was reverse transcribed into cDNA, the sequencing template. TCRdb's copy holds only in-frame clones and misses some; the assay was immunoSEQ multiplex PCR. The sample lists 190,000 or so clones, roughly 50% occurring once. The sample's treatment: oral pan-JAK inhibitor, 5-10 mg twice daily. This chain joins TRBV7-2 and TRBJ1-4; tentative D call: TRBD1 (5 bases). Sequencing was performed on CD4+ T cells sorted from blood, taken at week 24, from a patient treated with tofacitinib. The clonotype originates from a human donor with alopecia areata. CDR3 loop: CASSFTQATNEKLFF. DNA of the CDR3: TGTGCCAGCAGCTTTACACAGGCAACTAATGAAAAACTGTTTTTT.